The source of this TCR beta chain is a study of T-cell memory formation after mild COVID-19. Study outcomes and limitations: CD4+ contracting clones lay mainly in CM and EM, CD8+ ones in EMRA.

A 5'RACE reaction primed in the constant segment made cDNA libraries of TCR alpha and TCR beta, and these carried sample barcodes and UMIs. In TCRdb, the 5' RACE reads were re-called with MiXCR into one record per CDR3 protein. In the table there are over 450,000 distinct CDR3 sequences, roughly 20% of which are singletons. V was pared by 8 bases and J by 5 bases, with 16 bases of the junction left unmatched. From germline, CDR1 is MNHEY and CDR2 SVGAGI. CDR3 length: 16 amino acids. Worth noting for this clonotype: Its antigen remains unknown.

The V and J genes are TRBV6-5 and TRBJ2-5, with 8 nucleotides matching TRBD2. Sequencing input: PBMCs or a T cell subset sorted from them (not recorded which). The clonotype originates from an adult woman who had mild COVID-19 (a few samples of this study predate the infection). Cell type and time point are not known. CDR3 loop: CASRELAGRGSETQYF. For the CDR3, the DNA is TGTGCCAGCCGTGAGTTAGCGGGAAGAGGCTCGGAGACCCAGTACTTC.